This record covers a single TCR beta chain. The data belong to a study of T cells after yellow fever vaccination. TCRdb redid the calling of the 5' RACE reads with MiXCR, one entry per CDR3 protein. This table has about 320,000 distinct CDR3 sequences, around 10% appearing once. The V and J ends lost 5 bases and 6 bases, in that order; junction bases with no gene match: 11. This CDR3 region has 15 residues. From germline, CDR1 is DFQATT and CDR2 SNEGSKA (reference sequence). The chain employs TRBV20-1 and TRBJ2-3, with 10 bases lining up with TRBD2. This specimen was CD4+ T cells sorted from PBMCs, taken 45 days after the yellow fever booster vaccination. This receptor was obtained from a man younger than 35 who received the YFV17D yellow fever vaccine. The CDR3: CSARRLAGAGDTQYF. In DNA, the CDR3 is TGCAGTGCTCGTCGGCTAGCGGGGGCAGGGGATACGCAGTATTTT.